These 23 T cell receptor beta chains were all obtained from the same sample, sequenced in a study of blood T cells in healthy people across ages. Primers used in a second PCR of about 6 to 11 cycles were a sample-barcoded 5' primer and a J-beta primer mix. MiXCR, run by TCRdb on the 5' RACE reads, gives a single entry per CDR3 protein. The repertoire consists of 1.8 million or so distinct CDR3 sequences, with roughly two fifths occurring once and the leading ten covering under 30%. Material: blood. The source is a human donor in good health.

This clonotype was observed a few times. The chain employs TRBV6-5 and TRBJ1-2; D not certain. The CDR3 spans 13 residues. V gave up 5 bases and J gave up 8 bases, with 15 bases separating them. Germline V gene lookup returns CDR1 MNHEY and CDR2 SVGAGI. CDR3 bases: TGTGCCAGCAGTCGCCCGACTTCCCGGGGCTACACCTTC. Translation gives CASSRPTSRGYTF.

The chain has TRBV28 and TRBJ1-4; 7 bases line up with TRBD1. This CDR3 contains 16 residues. Germline CDR1 reads MDHEN; CDR2 reads SYDVKM. V lost 10 bases, J lost 6 bases, and 17 bases stayed unmatched. The chain's CDR3 is CAINTGVTVSDEKLFF. The CDR3 region has the DNA TGTGCCATCAACACAGGGGTTACGGTGTCGGATGAAAAACTGTTTTTT.

The sample holds a few counts of this clonotype. The CDR3 coding sequence is TGTGCCAGCAGTTTGGACTATTTGGAGACCCAGTACTTC. It specifies CASSLDYLETQYF. This sequence joins TRBV12-3 or TRBV12-4 and TRBJ2-5, with D perhaps matching TRBD2 (6 bases). Trimming removed 3 bases from V and 5 bases from J, with 10 bases in between. The CDR3 is 13 amino acids.

The V call is TRBV12-3 or TRBV12-4, the J call TRBJ2-5, with 8 bases fitting TRBD2. V was pared by 5 bases and J by 6 bases, with 14 bases of the junction left unmatched. CDR3 length: 16 amino acids. The CDR3 region is CASSPGGAGAGKTQYF. CDR3 sequence (DNA): TGTGCCAGCAGTCCCGGGGGAGCGGGAGCCGGGAAGACCCAGTACTTC.

The CDR3 loop is CASSTLQETQYF. DNA for the CDR3: TGTGCCAGCAGCACCTTGCAAGAGACCCAGTACTTC. The V call is TRBV7-8, the J call TRBJ2-5; D is unresolved. V was cut by 5 bases and J by 2 bases, with 6 bases left in between. This CDR3 is built from 12 residues. Per germline, CDR1 SGHVS and CDR2 FQNEAQ.

The sample holds many counts of this clonotype. The chain uses TRBV3-1 and TRBJ2-7; D not certain. Trimming cost V 0 bases and J 0 bases, with 6 bases left between them. The CDR3 covers 14 residues. Germline assignment: CDR1 LGHDT and CDR2 YNNKEL (reference sequence). The CDR3 loop reads CASSQDTSSYEQYF. The CDR3 DNA sequence: TGTGCCAGCAGCCAAGATACCAGCTCCTACGAGCAGTACTTC.

This clonotype was observed a handful of times. The rearrangement uses TRBV20-1 and TRBJ1-1; D may be TRBD1 (6 bases). Germline V gives CDR1 DFQATT, CDR2 SNEGSKA (reference sequence). The CDR3 loop spans 13 amino acids. V dropped 2 bases and J dropped 11 bases, with 18 bases sitting between them. CDR3 DNA: TGCAGTGCTAGAAGGGGATTCTTACAGGGCGCTTTCTTT. Translation: CSARRGFLQGAFF.

The sample holds a few counts of this clonotype. J is TRBJ1-2 and V is TRBV7-9; no definite D call. The CDR3 has 15 amino acids. Per the germline V gene, CDR1 is SEHNR and CDR2 is FQNEAQ (reference sequence). Trimming left V 2 bases short and J 5 bases short, with 15 bases between. The CDR3 nucleotides read TGTGCCAGCAGCTTACCGCGTGGGGAGGATTATGGCTACACCTTC. This sequence encodes CASSLPRGEDYGYTF.

The chain carries TRBV11-1 and TRBJ2-7, with 13 bases aligning to TRBD2. With 5 bases clipped from V and 3 bases from J, the junction kept 7 bases outside the gene matches. The CDR3 totals 16 residues. The germline V gene has CDR1 SGHAT and CDR2 FQDESV (reference sequence). The CDR3 loop reads CASSTGLAGAFYEQYF. The CDR3 coding sequence is TGTGCCAGCAGCACCGGACTAGCGGGGGCCTTCTACGAGCAGTACTTC.

The chain carries TRBV20-1 and TRBJ1-2; D is possibly TRBD1 (6 bases). From germline, CDR1 is DFQATT and CDR2 SNEGSKA (reference sequence). The CDR3 loop spans 16 amino acids. The V and J ends lost 7 bases and 0 bases respectively, with 21 bases between them. Here the CDR3 reads CSVLGGMKGANYGYTF. The CDR3 bases are TGCAGTGTTCTAGGCGGGATGAAGGGGGCTAACTATGGCTACACCTTC.

This chain links TRBV15 with TRBJ1-5; D gene unclear. V lost 5 bases and J lost 2, with 10 bases in between. The CDR3 is made up of 14 amino acids. Germline V CDR1 and CDR2: LNHNV, YYDKDF (reference sequence). The CDR3, as DNA: TGTGCCACCAGCGCTACAGAGGGCAATCAGCCCCAGCATTTT. Its protein is CATSATEGNQPQHF.

The CDR3 spells CASSSQGRGEYGYTF. In DNA form, the CDR3 reads TGTGCCAGCTCCTCACAAGGCAGAGGAGAATATGGCTACACCTTC. The rearrangement uses TRBV18 and TRBJ1-2; D call uncertain. The CDR3 is made up of 15 amino acids. The germline gives CDR1 KGHSH, CDR2 LQKENI. The V end lost 6 bases, the J end lost 5 bases, and 19 bases lay between the germline ends.

CDR3 nucleotide sequence: TGTGCCAGCAGTGCGGGACAGTCCCCCTATGGCTACACCTTC. This codes for CASSAGQSPYGYTF. The V and J genes are TRBV27 and TRBJ1-2; 7 bases are shared with TRBD1. With 5 bases clipped from V and 4 bases from J, the junction kept 7 bases outside the gene matches. CDR1 and CDR2 from the germline V gene are MNHEY and SMNVEV (reference sequence). The CDR3 runs to 14 residues.

This clonotype has more than one count but fewer than ten. The rearrangement joins TRBV2 to TRBJ1-2; possibly TRBD1 for D (5 bases). The CDR3 contains 13 residues. Looked up from germline, CDR1 is SNHLY and CDR2 is FYNNEI. Trimming pared 5 bases from V and 13 bases from J, leaving 20 bases between. The CDR3 loop is CASSTDTAGRVTF. The CDR3 DNA sequence: TGTGCCAGCAGTACGGACACCGCCGGACGAGTCACCTTC.

This chain connects TRBV7-2 to TRBJ2-5, with TRBD2 matching 12 bases. Per germline, CDR1 SGHTA and CDR2 FQGNSA. The CDR3 covers 17 residues. V trimming: 1 base; J trimming: 4 bases; junction bases outside the gene matches: 7. CDR3 loop: CASSLVASGGAGETQYF. The CDR3 DNA follows: TGTGCCAGCAGCTTAGTAGCTAGCGGGGGGGCGGGAGAGACCCAGTACTTC.

The rearrangement joins TRBV7-9 to TRBJ1-1; 10 bases line up with TRBD1. This CDR3 has 18 residues. V was clipped by 5 bases and J by 5 bases; unmatched bases: 17. The germline V gene encodes CDR1 SEHNR and CDR2 FQNEAQ (reference sequence). The CDR3 reads CASSPTSGTGARGTEAFF. The DNA for the CDR3 is TGTGCCAGCAGCCCCACATCAGGGACAGGGGCGCGGGGGACTGAAGCTTTCTTT.

This clonotype was seen more than once but under ten times. The V gene is TRBV6-2 or TRBV6-3, the J gene TRBJ2-1; 8 bases are a match to TRBD2. CDR3 length: 17 residues. CDR1 MNHEY and CDR2 SVGEGT come from the germline V gene. After removal of 5 bases from V and 3 bases from J, the junction contained 12 bases not matched to a gene. CDR3 protein: CASSRLRGRGVYNEQFF. The CDR3 bases are TGTGCCAGCAGTCGGTTGCGTGGGCGGGGGGTCTACAATGAGCAGTTCTTC.

This rearrangement joins TRBV28 to TRBJ1-2, with D uncertain. V was pared by 6 bases and J by 7 bases, with 9 bases between. This CDR3 is 11 amino acids long. Looked up from germline, CDR1 is MDHEN and CDR2 is SYDVKM. CDR3 DNA: TGTGCCAGCAGCGGACTTCTTGGCTACACCTTC. Translating it yields CASSGLLGYTF.

This chain joins TRBV4-3 and TRBJ1-3; D may be TRBD1 (5 bases). V was trimmed by 0 bases and J by 4 bases, leaving 16 bases between them. The CDR3 is 17 residues long. Per the germline V gene, CDR1 is LGHNA and CDR2 is YSLEER. This CDR3 is CASSQDREGLEGNTIYF. Here the CDR3 DNA reads TGCGCCAGCAGCCAAGATCGTGAGGGGCTGGAAGGAAACACCATATATTTT.

This chain joins TRBV12-3 or TRBV12-4 and TRBJ1-4, with D possibly being TRBD1 (6 bases). This CDR3 contains 15 residues. Trimming pared 6 bases from V and 6 bases from J, leaving 17 bases between. The CDR3 nucleotides read TGTGCCAGCAGCATGGGACATGGCGGGGATGAAAAACTGTTTTTT. This codes for CASSMGHGGDEKLFF.

Remarks on this clonotype: A read error may produce the germline difference seen at one junction end. The chain combines TRBV6-5 with TRBJ2-6; D is tentatively TRBD1 or TRBD2 (5 bases each). Germline V gene lookup returns CDR1 MNHEY and CDR2 SVGAGI. The CDR3 extends over 17 amino acids. The CDR3 sequence is CASSYSSYFLGANVRTF. CDR3 DNA: TGTGCCAGCAGTTACTCGAGTTACTTTCTCGGGGCCAACGTCCGGACTTTC.

The rearrangement uses TRBV4-3 and TRBJ2-1; no definite D call. The V gene's germline CDR1 is LGHNA and CDR2 YSLEER. The CDR3 length is 16 residues. The V gene lost 3 bases and the J gene lost 7 bases, with 19 bases spanning the gap. The CDR3 coding sequence is TGCGCCAGCAGCCACCTTTCGCGAACGCTGGGGAATGAGCAGTTCTTC. Translating it yields CASSHLSRTLGNEQFF.

The CDR3 DNA reads as TGTGCCAGCAGCGTAGGCCGTTCAGAGGGGGACGAGCAGTACTTC. This gives the protein CASSVGRSEGDEQYF. V is TRBV9 and J is TRBJ2-5, with D perhaps TRBD1 (6 bases). The DNA end favors TRBJ2-7, so the J call may be wrong. Germline V gene lookup returns CDR1 SGDLS and CDR2 YYNGEE. CDR3 length: 15 residues.